This T cell receptor (beta chain) comes out of a study of blood T cell repertoires in COVID-19. Across the study: Sites in the United States, Italy and Spain provided acute and convalescent COVID-19 samples. PBMCs, B-cell-depleted T cells, or T cells provided the cDNA or gDNA that made up the material.

This CDR3 region has 14 residues. V gave up 6 bases and J gave up 5 bases, with 16 bases separating them. Looked up from germline, CDR1 is MNHEY and CDR2 is SVGAGI. Methods used by the authors: Reference gene primers were amplified, and this amplification served to estimate nucleated cell counts. Sequencing was performed with immunoSEQ multiplex PCR; in TCRdb, only in-frame clones are kept and a portion is missing. The V and J calls and the clone size are those of that table, but D and trimming were determined from the DNA. This sample has 70,000 or so clones, with just over 85% found just once. The clonotype was recovered from a man between 65 and 85 years old with active or convalescent COVID-19. Input material: peripheral blood. The chain is built from TRBV6-5 and TRBJ1-2; TRBD1 might be the D (6 bases). CDR3: CASSPLPGQYGYTF. The CDR3 nucleotides are TGTGCCAGCAGCCCGTTACCTGGACAGTATGGCTACACCTTC.